The 5 T cell receptor beta chains below come from one sample, sequenced in a study of T cells in Graves' hyperthyroidism and ophthalmopathy. Authors of the study amplified TCR beta CDR3 regions from RNA transcripts. The HTBI set primed first-round TCR CDR3 RT-PCR. TCRdb passed the multiplex PCR reads through MiXCR, listing each CDR3 protein once. Found here are fewer than 650,000 distinct CDR3 sequences, about 15% of them singletons; the top ten hold 11% to 15%. Sample: blood. The receptors were sampled from a woman in her forties with Graves' hyperthyroidism.

The chain has TRBV19 and TRBJ2-2, with 9 bases aligning to TRBD1. Germline assignment: CDR1 LNHDA and CDR2 SQIVND (reference sequence). With V trimmed by 5 bases and J by 4 bases, 11 bases remained unmatched. The CDR3 runs to 17 residues. DNA for the CDR3: TGTGCCAGTAGTGACCGCGGACAGGGGAGCGGCACCGGGGAGCTGTTTTTT. Translated: CASSDRGQGSGTGELFF.

This clonotype was detected only a few times. The V call is TRBV4-1, the J call TRBJ2-7; 9 nucleotides align to TRBD1. This CDR3 has 15 residues. Germline assignment: CDR1 MGHRA and CDR2 YSYEKL. J was trimmed by 3 bases and V by 2 bases; bases with no gene match: 5. CDR3 loop: CASSQPRQGVYEQYF. The CDR3, as DNA: TGCGCCAGCAGCCAACCCAGACAGGGGGTCTACGAGCAGTACTTC.

This clonotype has ten or more counts. This chain uses TRBV5-1 with TRBJ2-1, with TRBD2 matching over 8 bases. There are 14 residues in the CDR3. V was clipped by 5 bases and J by 2 bases; unmatched bases: 3. Looked up from germline, CDR1 is SGHRS and CDR2 is YFSETQ. CDR3 sequence: CASRREVTYNEQFF. As DNA, the CDR3 is TGCGCCAGCAGGCGGGAGGTTACCTACAATGAGCAGTTCTTC.

This clonotype occurred many times. The rearrangement joins TRBV24-1 to TRBJ1-1; TRBD1 is a possible D gene (5 bases). The CDR3 extends over 17 amino acids. V lost 12 bases, J lost 1 base, and 26 bases lay in between. The V gene's germline CDR1 is KGHDR and CDR2 SFDVKD. CDR3 sequence (DNA): TGTGCCCTCGGAAACTTGCCCCCGGGACCCAAGAACACTGAAGCTTTCTTT. This gives the protein CALGNLPPGPKNTEAFF.

This clonotype was recorded many times. V is TRBV28 and J is TRBJ2-4; tentatively, D is TRBD1 (7 bases). V was clipped by 6 bases and J by 7 bases, with 19 bases between them. CDR1 is MDHEN and CDR2 is SYDVKM in the germline V gene. The CDR3 is 15 residues long. As DNA, the CDR3 is TGTGCCAGCAGGGGAACAGGGGATGGGGGGAACATTCAGTACTTC. Protein sequence: CASRGTGDGGNIQYF. Complete variable domain (other parts from reference TRBV28 and TRBJ2-4): DVKVTQSSRYLVKRTGEKVFLECVQDMDHENMFWYRQDPGLGLRLIYFSYDVKMKEKGDIPEGYSVSREKKERFSLILESASTNQTSMYLCASRGTGDGGNIQYFGAGTRLSVL.